A single sample gave rise to the 23 T cell receptor beta chains below, sequenced in a study of CD8+ T cells in alopecia areata. RNA extraction was followed by reverse transcription into cDNA, which acted as the sequencing template. Data came from immunoSEQ multiplex PCR; TCRdb stores just in-frame clones and leaves some out. The sample comprises around 140,000 clones, approximately 48% of which are singletons, and around 20% rests with the top ten. Specimen: CD8+ T cells sorted from blood, collected at week 0. These receptor sequences come from a human donor with alopecia areata.

This clone was observed a handful of times. This sequence joins TRBV12-5 and TRBJ2-1; 10 nucleotides line up with TRBD2. From germline, CDR1 is LGHNT and CDR2 FRNRAP. V shed 6 bases and J 8 bases; nucleotides not matched to a gene: 4. The CDR3 covers 13 residues. CDR3 residues: CASGSGGVDEQFF. Written as DNA, the CDR3 is TGTGCTAGTGGGAGCGGGGGGGTTGATGAGCAGTTCTTC.

This clone was seen more than once but under ten times. The V and J genes are TRBV10-3 and TRBJ2-3, with 7 bases matching TRBD2. Germline lookup yields CDR1 ENHRY and CDR2 SYGVKD. Trimming took 4 bases from V and 5 from J; bases not matched to a gene: 12. The CDR3 spans 16 residues. The CDR3 is CAISGGAGTQIDTQYF. The CDR3 DNA reads as TGTGCCATCAGTGGTGGAGCGGGGACCCAGATAGATACGCAGTATTTT.

Only a few counts were recorded for this clone. The gene calls are TRBV7-9 and TRBJ1-2; D may be TRBD1 (5 bases). Germline CDR1 reads SEHNR; CDR2 reads FQNEAQ (reference sequence). V was cut by 3 bases and J by 4 bases, with 15 bases left in between. The CDR3 consists of 15 residues. The CDR3 reads CASSFGTELVYGYTF. The DNA of the CDR3 is TGTGCCAGCAGCTTTGGGACGGAGTTAGTCTATGGCTACACCTTC.

V is TRBV27 and J is TRBJ2-5; a weak D match, TRBD2 (6 bases). The CDR3 loop spans 13 amino acids. CDR1 MNHEY and CDR2 SMNVEV come from the germline V gene (reference sequence). The V and J ends lost 3 bases and 5 bases respectively, with 10 bases between them. The CDR3 DNA sequence: TGTGCCAGCAGTTTTGCGGAGGGGGAGACCCAGTACTTC. Protein sequence: CASSFAEGETQYF.

This clone was seen at least ten times. The chain employs TRBV7-9 and TRBJ1-3; D gene ambiguous. The CDR3 spans 15 residues. V was shortened by 3 bases and J by 0 bases, with 9 bases between the two germline ends. Per the germline V gene, CDR1 is SEHNR and CDR2 is FQNEAQ (reference sequence). CDR3 loop: CASSFEQDSGNTIYF. For the CDR3, the DNA is TGTGCCAGCAGCTTTGAACAAGACTCTGGAAACACCATATATTTT. Filled out from reference TRBV7-9 and TRBJ1-3, the complete variable domain reads DTGVSQNPRHKITKRGQNVTFRCDPISEHNRLYWYRQTLGQGPEFLTYFQNEAQLEKSRLLSDRFSAERPKGSFSTLEIQRTEQGDSAMYLCASSFEQDSGNTIYFGEGSWLTVV.

The chain combines TRBV7-9 with TRBJ1-1; D is unclear. The V end lost 5 bases, the J end lost 6 bases, and 10 bases lay between the germline ends. The CDR3 has 12 amino acids. Germline CDR1 SEHNR, CDR2 FQNEAQ (reference sequence). CDR3 loop: CASSDRPAEAFF. In nucleotides, the CDR3 is TGTGCCAGCAGCGACCGCCCCGCTGAAGCTTTCTTT.

CDR3 DNA: TGCGCCAGCAGCCAAGAGAGGGGACCTAGCGAGGTGTGGTACAATGAGCAGTTCTTC. Translation gives CASSQERGPSEVWYNEQFF. This chain uses TRBV4-3 with TRBJ2-1, with D perhaps matching TRBD2 (6 bases). Germline CDR1 is LGHNA and CDR2 is YSLEER. V was cut by 0 bases and J by 4 bases, with 22 bases left in between. CDR3 size: 19 residues.

This rearrangement joins TRBV15 to TRBJ2-3; the D is unclear. This CDR3 comprises 16 residues. The germline V and J ends were trimmed by 0 bases and 0 bases, with 10 bases remaining between them. The germline V gene encodes CDR1 LNHNV and CDR2 YYDKDF (reference sequence). The CDR3 DNA sequence: TGTGCCACCAGCAGAGAGTTTGGCGGCAGCACAGATACGCAGTATTTT. The encoded protein is CATSREFGGSTDTQYF.

The chain uses TRBV27 and TRBJ1-2, with 7 nucleotides matching TRBD1. Per germline, CDR1 MNHEY and CDR2 SMNVEV (reference sequence). This CDR3 spans 14 amino acids. V dropped 3 bases and J dropped 5; count of bases not matched to a gene: 6. The CDR3 loop reads CASSLDRWQYGYTF. The CDR3 nucleotides read TGTGCCAGCAGTTTGGACAGGTGGCAATATGGCTACACCTTC.

V gene TRBV7-3 combines with J gene TRBJ2-3, with 7 bases that match TRBD1. Germline CDR1 SGHTA, CDR2 FQGTGA. V shed 2 bases, J shed 2 bases, and the junction held 7 bases outside the gene matches. The CDR3 sequence is 16 residues long. The DNA for the CDR3 is TGTGCCAGCAGCTTAGGTTACAGGGGCGACACAGATACGCAGTATTTT. Translation: CASSLGYRGDTDTQYF.

DNA for the CDR3: TGTGCCAGCAAGGGGGGGGGAAGAGAGTACGAGCAGTACTTC. Protein sequence: CASKGGGREYEQYF. The V call is TRBV27, the J call TRBJ2-7; weak D call: TRBD2 (7 bases). Trimming removed 7 bases at V and 4 bases at J, with 17 bases between. Germline V gene data show CDR1 as MNHEY and CDR2 as SMNVEV (reference sequence). The CDR3 sequence is 14 residues long.

This clone was seen a handful of times. This rearrangement joins TRBV5-1 to TRBJ2-5; TRBD2 matches 11 bases. The CDR3 runs 18 residues. Germline lookup yields CDR1 SGHRS and CDR2 YFSETQ. Unmatched junction bases numbered 11, after V lost 4 bases and J lost 0 bases. The CDR3 DNA reads TGCGCCAGCAGCCTGGGGACTAGCGGCAGAACGTACCAAGAGACCCAGTACTTC. Amino acid sequence: CASSLGTSGRTYQETQYF.

J is TRBJ2-3 and V is TRBV13, with D hard to call. Looked up from germline, CDR1 is PRHDT and CDR2 is FYEKMQ (reference sequence). The CDR3 is made up of 12 amino acids. Trimming cost V 3 bases and J 2 bases, with 3 bases left between them. For the CDR3, the DNA is TGTGCCAGCAGCTTTATCACAGATACGCAGTATTTT. Amino acids: CASSFITDTQYF.

The table lists this clone with a few counts. V gene TRBV7-3 combines with J gene TRBJ2-4; D uncertain. V lost 3 bases, J lost 4 bases, and 7 bases lay in between. The CDR3 is 13 residues long. From germline, CDR1 is SGHTA and CDR2 FQGTGA. CDR3 loop: CASSLTHKNIQYF. The CDR3 DNA sequence: TGTGCCAGCAGCTTGACCCATAAAAACATTCAGTACTTC.

This chain joins TRBV6-6 and TRBJ2-1; D tentatively fits TRBD1 or TRBD2 (6 bases each). This CDR3 is 14 amino acids long. Looked up from germline, CDR1 is MNHNY and CDR2 is SVGAGI (reference sequence). V gave up 2 bases and J gave up 4 bases, with 9 bases separating them. The CDR3 nucleotides are TGTGCCAGCAGTTACGGGGGGCAATACAATGAGCAGTTCTTC. Translated, it gives CASSYGGQYNEQFF.

The sample holds a few counts of this clone. This chain uses TRBV29-1 with TRBJ2-1; the D gene is possibly TRBD2 (6 bases). CDR3 size: 13 residues. The germline gives CDR1 SQVTM, CDR2 ANQGSEA. Trimming took off 4 bases at V and 5 bases at J, with 12 bases between the two ends. The CDR3 is CSVVGGGNNEQFF. CDR3 DNA: TGCAGCGTTGTCGGGGGAGGTAACAATGAGCAGTTCTTC.

This sequence joins TRBV4-3 and TRBJ1-1; D unclear. Germline V gives CDR1 LGHNA, CDR2 YSLEER. V lost 2 bases to trimming and J lost 1 base, with 8 bases between them. The CDR3 consists of 14 residues. This chain's CDR3 is CASSQQQENTEAFF. CDR3 in DNA: TGCGCCAGCAGCCAACAACAAGAGAACACTGAAGCTTTCTTT.

This clone showed up just a few times. V and J are TRBV27 and TRBJ2-3; no clear D. This CDR3 is built from 11 residues. The germline CDR1 and CDR2 sequences are MNHEY and SMNVEV (reference sequence). Trimming shortened V by 3 bases and J by 7 bases, and 5 bases separated the two germline ends. The CDR3 spells CASSFSNTQYF. In nucleotides, the CDR3 is TGTGCCAGCAGTTTCTCAAATACGCAGTATTTT.

This clone came up once. Other DNA variants within this sample encode the same CDR3. V usage is TRBV9 and J usage is TRBJ2-2; unclear D gene. Trimming took 2 bases from V and 1 from J, leaving 3 bases between them. The CDR3 loop spans 13 amino acids. In germline, CDR1 is SGDLS, CDR2 YYNGEE. CDR3 in DNA: TGTGCCAGCAGCGTGGGGAACACCGGGGAGCTGTTTTTT. This translates into CASSVGNTGELFF.

The chain couples TRBV9 to TRBJ1-5; 8 nucleotides match TRBD1. The CDR3 extends over 16 amino acids. CDR1 is SGDLS and CDR2 is YYNGEE in the germline V gene. Trimming cost V 3 bases and J 2 bases; bases outside gene matches: 7. The CDR3 sequence is CASSAGGGGRNQPQHF. The CDR3 DNA follows: TGTGCCAGCAGCGCAGGGGGCGGTGGTCGCAATCAGCCCCAGCATTTT.

This clone showed up many times. The V and J genes are TRBV2 and TRBJ2-7; a weak D match, TRBD1 (6 bases). Germline V lookup: CDR1 SNHLY, CDR2 FYNNEI. V was clipped by 7 bases and J by 0 bases, with 13 bases between them. The CDR3 runs 14 residues. The DNA of the CDR3 is TGTGCCAGCAAGGGGGTGACAGACTCCTACGAGCAGTACTTC. As protein: CASKGVTDSYEQYF.

This clone was detected only a few times. V is TRBV12-5 and J is TRBJ1-1; D not resolved. This CDR3 is built from 15 residues. V lost 0 bases to trimming and J lost 1 base, with 9 bases between them. The germline V gene encodes CDR1 LGHNT and CDR2 FRNRAP. The CDR3 loop is CASGLVQGRNTEAFF. The CDR3 DNA sequence: TGTGCTAGTGGTTTGGTACAAGGGAGGAACACTGAAGCTTTCTTT.

This chain uses TRBV4-1 with TRBJ2-5; D gene unclear. CDR1 and CDR2 from the germline V gene are MGHRA and YSYEKL. Trimming took off 1 base at V and 3 bases at J, with 18 bases between the two ends. The CDR3 has 17 residues. The CDR3 reads CASSQVPTPLLEETQYF. The CDR3, as DNA: TGCGCCAGCAGCCAAGTCCCGACACCCCTCCTGGAAGAGACCCAGTACTTC.